The next 28 T cell receptor beta chains were all read from a single sample in a study of technical replicates of blood from a handful of donors. The method was immunoSEQ multiplex PCR; TCRdb's version includes in-frame clones alone and lacks a portion of them. The sample carries about 97,000 clones, over 85% recorded once. The sequencing input was T cells isolated from PBMCs. The receptor source for this set is a human donor in good health.

The V call is TRBV29-1, the J call TRBJ2-2; 10 bases align to TRBD2. Per the germline V gene, CDR1 is SQVTM and CDR2 is ANQGSEA. Germline trimming cut 7 bases from V and 2 bases from J; bases unmatched to any gene: 4. The CDR3 extends over 14 amino acids. The CDR3 DNA sequence: TGCAGCGCCGGGACTAGCGTTAACACCGGGGAGCTGTTTTTT. It specifies CSAGTSVNTGELFF.

The chain links TRBV30 to TRBJ2-7, with 10 positions matching TRBD1. The CDR3 is made up of 13 amino acids. Germline V lookup: CDR1 GTSNPN, CDR2 SVGIG (reference sequence). J gave up 2 bases and V 7 bases, and 5 bases lay outside the gene matches. The CDR3 region has the DNA TGTGCCTCAGGACAGGGGGGCACCTACGAGCAGTACTTC. This codes for CASGQGGTYEQYF.

This chain connects TRBV7-2 to TRBJ1-1; 7 nucleotides align to TRBD1. This CDR3 region has 14 residues. CDR1 and CDR2 from the germline V gene are SGHTA and FQGNSA. The trim removed 4 bases at V and 5 bases at J, leaving 7 bases unmatched. This CDR3 reads CASSWTGGRTEAFF. CDR3 DNA: TGTGCCAGCAGCTGGACAGGCGGTAGAACTGAAGCTTTCTTT.

The J gene is TRBJ2-3, the V gene TRBV7-9, with a possible D match to TRBD2 (6 bases). Trimming removed 3 bases from V and 4 bases from J, with 14 bases in between. This CDR3 contains 15 residues. The V gene's germline CDR1 is SEHNR and CDR2 FQNEAQ (reference sequence). The CDR3, as DNA: TGTGCCAGCAGCTTTTGGCGGGATAGGCCAGATACGCAGTATTTT. Its protein is CASSFWRDRPDTQYF.

V gene TRBV11-2 combines with J gene TRBJ2-2, with unresolved D. Germline loops: CDR1 SGHAT, CDR2 FQNNGV. V gave up 3 bases and J gave up 3 bases, with 5 bases separating them. CDR3 size: 13 residues. The CDR3: CASSFVDTGELFF. The CDR3 coding sequence is TGTGCCAGCAGCTTCGTCGACACCGGGGAGCTGTTTTTT.

This chain connects TRBV19 to TRBJ2-6; D may be TRBD1 (7 bases). The ends were cut back, 4 bases at V and 1 base at J, with 14 bases in the middle. This CDR3 has 17 amino acids. The germline V gene encodes CDR1 LNHDA and CDR2 SQIVND (reference sequence). The CDR3, as DNA: TGTGCCAGTAGTAGCGGGGACAGAAATTCTGGGGCCAACGTCCTGACTTTC. This translates into CASSSGDRNSGANVLTF.

The rearrangement joins TRBV28 to TRBJ1-1; no clear D gene. The CDR3 has 15 residues. Germline assignment: CDR1 MDHEN and CDR2 SYDVKM. The V gene lost 5 bases and the J gene lost 4 bases, with 17 bases spanning the gap. CDR3 bases: TGTGCCAGCAGTGCTGCCCGATCCGGCGGCACTGAAGCTTTCTTT. This sequence encodes CASSAARSGGTEAFF.

The chain employs TRBV6-1 and TRBJ2-2; D is uncertain. V was clipped by 1 base and J by 0 bases, with 12 bases between them. CDR3 length equals 17 residues. The germline CDR1 and CDR2 sequences are MNHNS and SASEGT. In DNA, the CDR3 is TGTGCCAGCAGTGAAGTGGCAACAACCGCGAACACCGGGGAGCTGTTTTTT. Translation: CASSEVATTANTGELFF.

This sequence joins TRBV30 and TRBJ2-5; possibly TRBD2 for D (6 bases). This CDR3 has 13 amino acids. The V and J ends lost 5 bases and 3 bases respectively, with 13 bases between them. The V gene's germline CDR1 is GTSNPN and CDR2 SVGIG (reference sequence). This chain's CDR3 is CAWGRQGKETQYF. For the CDR3, the DNA is TGTGCCTGGGGGAGGCAGGGAAAAGAGACCCAGTACTTC.

V is TRBV11-3 and J is TRBJ2-1; 9 bases line up with TRBD2. V lost 2 bases and J lost 10; bases outside the gene matches: 3. The length of the CDR3 is 13 residues. From germline, CDR1 is SGHNT and CDR2 YENEEA. The CDR3 protein is CASSLRAGGEQFF. The CDR3 region has the DNA TGTGCCAGCAGCTTAAGAGCGGGGGGAGAGCAGTTCTTC.

The genes are TRBV5-1 and TRBJ1-1; D not resolved. The CDR3 covers 14 residues. V was cut by 1 base and J by 0 bases, with 7 bases left in between. Germline V lookup: CDR1 SGHRS, CDR2 YFSETQ. CDR3 sequence reads: CASSLSYMNTEAFF. In DNA, the CDR3 is TGCGCCAGCAGCTTGAGTTACATGAACACTGAAGCTTTCTTT.

J is TRBJ1-4 and V is TRBV27; D gene unclear. Trimming cost V 8 bases and J 5 bases, with 9 bases left between them. This CDR3 is 12 amino acids long. Germline CDR1 and CDR2: MNHEY and SMNVEV (reference sequence). The CDR3 DNA follows: TGTGCCAGCGCTAACCTAAATGAAAAACTGTTTTTT. It codes for CASANLNEKLFF.

CDR3 region: CASSTLILSQETQYF. In DNA, the CDR3 is TGTGCCAGCAGCACGTTGATACTATCCCAAGAGACCCAGTACTTC. The V gene is TRBV28, the J gene TRBJ2-5; no clear D. The CDR3 spans 15 residues. V was pared by 6 bases and J by 1 base, with 15 bases between. The germline V gene has CDR1 MDHEN and CDR2 SYDVKM.

CDR3 region: CASSLTPTGNTEAFF. The CDR3 DNA is TGTGCCAGCAGTTTAACCCCGACAGGGAACACTGAAGCTTTCTTT. V gene TRBV28 combines with J gene TRBJ1-1; TRBD1 might be the D (6 bases). The CDR3 sequence is 15 residues long. Germline V gene data show CDR1 as MDHEN and CDR2 as SYDVKM. The V end was cut by 2 bases, the J end by 1 base, with 11 bases between.

The V call is TRBV30, the J call TRBJ2-3; D perhaps matches TRBD2 (6 bases). The V and J ends lost 3 bases and 4 bases respectively, with 14 bases between them. Germline CDR1 is GTSNPN and CDR2 is SVGIG (reference sequence). CDR3 length equals 14 residues. CDR3 DNA: TGTGCCTGGAGGGCCGGGACTTCCTCAGATACGCAGTATTTT. Translated: CAWRAGTSSDTQYF.

This chain joins TRBV5-1 and TRBJ2-7; 13 bases are a match to TRBD2. The CDR3 runs to 17 residues. From germline, CDR1 is SGHRS and CDR2 YFSETQ. With 0 bases clipped from V and 4 bases from J, the junction kept 7 bases outside the gene matches. CDR3 protein: CASSLGRTSGRFYEQYF. Written as DNA, the CDR3 is TGCGCCAGCAGCTTGGGAAGGACTAGCGGGAGATTTTACGAGCAGTACTTC.

The chain carries TRBV11-2 and TRBJ2-3, with 11 bases identical to TRBD2. This CDR3 contains 19 residues. With V trimmed by 0 bases and J by 3 bases, 11 bases remained unmatched. Germline assignment: CDR1 SGHAT and CDR2 FQNNGV. This CDR3 is CASSLELAGVPTGTDTQYF. For the CDR3, the DNA is TGTGCCAGCAGCTTAGAACTAGCGGGAGTCCCTACGGGAACAGATACGCAGTATTTT.

The V and J genes are TRBV4-1 and TRBJ2-3; the match to TRBD2 covers 8 bases. V was clipped by 4 bases and J by 4 bases; unmatched bases: 10. Per germline, CDR1 MGHRA and CDR2 YSYEKL. The CDR3 is 16 residues long. The CDR3 region is CASSRDSGKFSDTQYF. Written as DNA, the CDR3 is TGCGCCAGCAGCCGAGATAGCGGGAAGTTTTCAGATACGCAGTATTTT.

V usage is TRBV4-1 and J usage is TRBJ2-2, with D possibly TRBD1 on 5 matching bases. Trimming pared 1 base from V and 4 bases from J, leaving 16 bases between. Germline values: CDR1 MGHRA, CDR2 YSYEKL. The CDR3 extends over 17 amino acids. The CDR3 sequence is CASSQVRAGSATGELFF. DNA for the CDR3: TGCGCCAGCAGCCAAGTAAGAGCAGGGTCGGCCACCGGGGAGCTGTTTTTT.

The chain recombines TRBV7-9 with TRBJ1-5; 9 positions agree with TRBD1. The CDR3 is 15 amino acids. J gave up 4 bases and V 5 bases, and 6 bases lay outside the gene matches. Per the germline V gene, CDR1 is SEHNR and CDR2 is FQNEAQ (reference sequence). CDR3 protein: CASSKGDRENQPQHF. The CDR3 coding sequence is TGTGCCAGCAGCAAAGGGGACAGGGAAAATCAGCCCCAGCATTTT. Full variable domain (remainder filled in from reference TRBV7-9 and TRBJ1-5): DTGVSQNPRHKITKRGQNVTFRCDPISEHNRLYWYRQTLGQGPEFLTYFQNEAQLEKSRLLSDRFSAERPKGSFSTLEIQRTEQGDSAMYLCASSKGDRENQPQHFGDGTRLSIL.

The rearrangement uses TRBV7-2 and TRBJ2-7; tentative D call: TRBD1 (6 bases). The germline gives CDR1 SGHTA, CDR2 FQGNSA. The CDR3 contains 15 residues. Trimming removed 3 bases at V and 1 base at J, with 13 bases between. Here the CDR3 reads CASSLGHLISYEQYF. DNA of the CDR3: TGTGCCAGCAGCTTGGGACACCTTATTTCCTACGAGCAGTACTTC.

This clone was counted once. The chain has TRBV18 and TRBJ1-3; unclear D gene. The V end lost 3 bases, the J end lost 0 bases, and 6 bases lay between the germline ends. CDR3 size: 14 residues. The V gene's germline CDR1 is KGHSH and CDR2 LQKENI. In DNA, the CDR3 is TGTGCCAGCTCACCGGGGAGCTCTGGAAACACCATATATTTT. This sequence encodes CASSPGSSGNTIYF.

The rearrangement uses TRBV5-1 and TRBJ2-7, with D possibly TRBD2 on 6 matching bases. V lost 0 bases to trimming and J lost 7 bases, with 8 bases between them. Germline lookup yields CDR1 SGHRS and CDR2 YFSETQ. The CDR3 runs 12 residues. The CDR3 bases are TGCGCCAGCAGCTTGGTACGGGGGGAGCAGTACTTC. The encoded protein is CASSLVRGEQYF.

The chain combines TRBV19 with TRBJ2-1; 7 bases agree with TRBD2. The CDR3 extends over 15 amino acids. CDR1 is LNHDA, CDR2 SQIVND, per germline (reference sequence). Trimming at V came to 5 bases and at J to 1 base, leaving 5 bases not matched to a gene. CDR3 nucleotides: TGTGCCAGTAGTGAAGGGACTATTTCCTACAATGAGCAGTTCTTC. Translated, it gives CASSEGTISYNEQFF.

J is TRBJ2-4 and V is TRBV19, with D possibly matching TRBD2 (6 bases). V dropped 5 bases and J dropped 5 bases, with 16 bases sitting between them. This CDR3 has 15 residues. Germline V gene lookup returns CDR1 LNHDA and CDR2 SQIVND (reference sequence). The CDR3 loop is CASSPLGRLENIQYF. DNA of the CDR3: TGTGCCAGTAGTCCCCTGGGGAGGCTCGAAAACATTCAGTACTTC. Full variable domain (remainder filled in from reference TRBV19 and TRBJ2-4): DGGITQSPKYLFRKEGQNVTLSCEQNLNHDAMYWYRQDPGQGLRLIYYSQIVNDFQKGDIAEGYSVSREKKESFPLTVTSAQKNPTAFYLCASSPLGRLENIQYFGAGTRLSVL.

CDR3 protein: CASSPDREGASNQPQHF. The CDR3, as DNA: TGTGCCAGCTCACCGGACAGGGAAGGAGCTAGCAATCAGCCCCAGCATTTT. The chain uses TRBV18 and TRBJ1-5, with TRBD1 matching over 8 bases. CDR1 and CDR2 (germline): KGHSH, LQKENI. The CDR3 is 17 amino acids. V dropped 3 bases and J dropped 0; count of bases not matched to a gene: 7.

The CDR3 is CASSTGLNYEQYF. CDR3 DNA sequence: TGTGCCAGTAGTACGGGACTGAACTACGAGCAGTACTTC. The rearrangement links TRBV19 to TRBJ2-7, with D possibly TRBD2 on 6 matching bases. The CDR3 length is 13 residues. Germline values: CDR1 LNHDA, CDR2 SQIVND (reference sequence). Trimming removed 4 bases from V and 3 bases from J, with 10 bases in between.

The count of this clone is one. The chain joins TRBV7-6 to TRBJ2-3; 7 nucleotides match TRBD2. V trimming: 5 bases; J trimming: 2 bases; junction bases outside the gene matches: 7. Germline loops: CDR1 SGHVS, CDR2 FNYEAQ. The CDR3 is 15 residues long. The CDR3 sequence: CASSRLERDTDTQYF. The CDR3 DNA is TGTGCCAGCAGCAGGCTAGAGCGGGACACAGATACGCAGTATTTT.